The rows below give T cell receptor beta chains drawn from one sample of a study of blood T cells in healthy people across ages. MiXCR, applied by TCRdb to the 5' RACE reads, yields one record per CDR3 protein. The sample carries hundreds of thousands of distinct CDR3 sequences, about 53% recorded once. The material sequenced was blood. Source of these receptors: a man in his sixties in good health. CDR3s include the opening cysteine and the closing phenylalanine or tryptophan. A D gene is named only where the DNA matches it firmly. The listing skips clone size in some rows; elsewhere it reads once, few, many or a size class.

15 | TRBD1 | . | TRBJ1-4 | TRBV13 | TGTGCCAGCAGCTTAGGCCAGGGGGCGGATGAAAAACTGTTTTTT | CASSLGQGADEKLFF
16 | TRBD1 | once | TRBJ2-2 | TRBV12-3/TRBV12-4 | TGTGCCAGCAGTTTCCGCAGGGGGCAGACCACCGGGGAGCTGTTTTTT | CASSFRRGQTTGELFF
15 | . | . | TRBJ1-5 | TRBV7-2 | TGTGCCAGCAGCTTAGACGGAAGGAAAGATCAGCCCCAGCATTTT | CASSLDGRKDQPQHF
12 | TRBD1 | . | TRBJ1-1 | TRBV6-2/TRBV6-3 | TGTGCCAGCACAGGGGGGGCGATTGAAGCTTTCTTT | CASTGGAIEAFF
12 | . | . | TRBJ2-7 | TRBV12-3/TRBV12-4 | TGTGCCAGCAGCTTTGGGCGCTCCGAGCAGTACTTC | CASSFGRSEQYF
15 | . | . | TRBJ2-5 | TRBV3-1 | TGTGCCAGCAGCCAACTGCTGGGGGGCCACGAGACCCAGTACTTC | CASSQLLGGHETQYF
13 | . | . | TRBJ2-7 | TRBV20-1 | TGCAGTGCTGCCGCAGGGGGAGGCCACGAGCAGTACTTC | CSAAAGGGHEQYF
13 | . | . | TRBJ2-1 | TRBV5-1 | TGCGCCAGCAGCTTGGAGGCTAGCCTTGAGCAGTTCTTC | CASSLEASLEQFF
15 | . | . | TRBJ1-2 | TRBV15 | TGTGCCACCAGCAGAGACAGGGGAGAAAACTATGGCTACACCTTC | CATSRDRGENYGYTF
15 | TRBD2 | . | TRBJ2-5 | TRBV3-1 | TGTGCCAGCAGCCCTACTAGCGGGGAGTACAATGAGCAGTACTTC | CASSPTSGEYNEQYF
17 | . | . | TRBJ2-2 | TRBV5-1 | TGCGCCAGCAGCGGGACCAGCCCCTCCGCGAACACCGGGGAGCTGTTTTTT | CASSGTSPSANTGELFF
21 | TRBD2 | . | TRBJ2-3 | TRBV4-1 | TGCGCCAGCAGCCAAGACTTGCCCCGTCCGGGACTAGCGACTAGCACAGATACGCAGTATTTT | CASSQDLPRPGLATSTDTQYF
12 | TRBD1 | . | TRBJ2-7 | TRBV20-1 | TGCAGTGCCCACGGACAGGGCTACGAGCAGTACTTC | CSAHGQGYEQYF
16 | TRBD2 | . | TRBJ2-3 | TRBV11-2 | TGTGCCAGCAACTTAAGTCTAGCGGGGCCCACAGATACGCAGTATTTT | CASNLSLAGPTDTQYF
12 | TRBD2 | few | TRBJ2-7 | TRBV20-1 | TGCAGTGCTACCGCGGGGGGCTACGAGCAGTACTTC | CSATAGGYEQYF
15 | TRBD2 | once | TRBJ2-5 | TRBV7-2 | TGTGCCGGCAGCCGAGTAGCGGGGGAGCAAGAGACCCAGTACTTC | CAGSRVAGEQETQYF
13 | TRBD1 | once | TRBJ1-5 | TRBV29-1 | TGCAGCGTTACCGGACAGGACAATCAGCCCCAGCATTTT | CSVTGQDNQPQHF
14 | TRBD1 | once | TRBJ1-4 | TRBV12-5 | TGTGCTAGTGGTTCGGGACAGGTTAATGAAAAACTGTTTTTT | CASGSGQVNEKLFF
13 | TRBD2 | . | TRBJ2-1 | TRBV10-3 | TGTGCCAGTAGCGGGGAATCGGACAATGAGCAGTTCTTC | CASSGESDNEQFF
15 | . | . | TRBJ2-1 | TRBV11-2 | TGTGCCAGCAGCCCTGACGGGCAGCATTACAATGAGCAGTTCTTC | CASSPDGQHYNEQFF
16 | TRBD2 | . | TRBJ2-5 | TRBV6-2/TRBV6-3 | TGTGCCAGCAGCCGTTTTTCTAGCGGGGGCCGGGAGACCCAGTACTTC | CASSRFSSGGRETQYF
15 | TRBD2 | . | TRBJ2-1 | TRBV3-1 | TGTGCCAGCAGCCAAGTGACGGGGGGTCCGGGTGAGCAGTTCTTC | CASSQVTGGPGEQFF
16 | TRBD2 | . | TRBJ2-3 | TRBV6-5 | TGTGCCAGCAGTTACTCGAGCGGGGGGGCCCCAGATACGCAGTATTTT | CASSYSSGGAPDTQYF
15 | TRBD2 | . | TRBJ2-5 | TRBV7-7 | TGTGCCAGCAGCCCTCTAGCGGGGTTCCAAGAGGCCCAGTACTTC | CASSPLAGFQEAQYF
17 | TRBD2 | . | TRBJ2-3 | TRBV15 | TGTGCCACCAGCAGAGATTCGGGGGGGCAAGTTTCAGATACGCAGTATTTT | CATSRDSGGQVSDTQYF
13 | . | . | TRBJ2-3 | TRBV24-1 | TGTGCCACCACAGGTCCCGGCACAGATACGCAGTATTTT | CATTGPGTDTQYF
11 | . | . | TRBJ2-7 | TRBV6-1 | TGTGCCAGCAGGATAAACTACGAGCAGTACTTC | CASRINYEQYF
18 | . | . | TRBJ1-1 | TRBV5-4 | TGTGCCAGCAGCTCCAGGAGCGGGAGTGGGACTTACGGCGCTGAAGCTTTCTTT | CASSSRSGSGTYGAEAFF
18 | . | . | TRBJ2-6 | TRBV11-2 | . | CASSLGTPFGPGANVPTF
17 | TRBD2 | . | TRBJ2-7 | TRBV7-2 | TGTGCCAGCAGCTTAAGTGGTCTAGCGGGGGTAACCTACGAGCAGTACTTC | CASSLSGLAGVTYEQYF
14 | TRBD2 | . | TRBJ2-5 | TRBV10-3 | TGTGCCATCAGTGTCGGGACTACTCAAGAGACCCAGTACTTC | CAISVGTTQETQYF
14 | TRBD2 | . | TRBJ2-7 | TRBV12-3/TRBV12-4 | TGTGCCAGCGGCCCCGGGACTAGAATATACGAGCAGTACTTC | CASGPGTRIYEQYF
15 | . | . | TRBJ2-5 | TRBV20-1 | TGCAGTGCTAGGCCCCTGGTGGGGGGCCAAGAGACCCAGTACTTC | CSARPLVGGQETQYF
16 | . | . | TRBJ1-5 | TRBV3-1 | TGTGCCAGCAGCAAGGGACTCCAACTCGGCAATCAGCCCCAGCATTTT | CASSKGLQLGNQPQHF
15 | TRBD2 | . | TRBJ2-3 | TRBV24-1 | TGTGCCACCTCTAGCGGGGAAACTAGCACAGATACGCAGTATTTT | CATSSGETSTDTQYF
14 | TRBD1 | . | TRBJ1-2 | TRBV6-1 | TGTGCCAGCAGATTATCGACAGGGAACTATGGCTACACCTTC | CASRLSTGNYGYTF
14 | . | few | TRBJ1-6 | TRBV4-2 | TGTGCCAGCAGCCAAGAACCGGGGGATTCACCCCTCCACTTT | CASSQEPGDSPLHF
16 | TRBD2 | . | TRBJ2-5 | TRBV3-1 | TGTGCCAGCAGCCAAGTGACTAGCCTATCACGAGAGACCCAGTACTTC | CASSQVTSLSRETQYF
15 | . | . | TRBJ2-3 | TRBV7-2 | TGTGCCAGCAGTAGGGGGAGCTTTACCACAGATACGCAGTATTTT | CASSRGSFTTDTQYF
13 | TRBD1 | . | TRBJ1-5 | TRBV29-1 | TGCAGCGTTGGACAGGGCCCCGATCAGCCCCAGCATTTT | CSVGQGPDQPQHF
15 | . | . | TRBJ1-2 | TRBV6-5 | TGTGCCAGCAGTCCCACATTGACAGCGCACTATGGCTACACCTTC | CASSPTLTAHYGYTF
16 | TRBD2 | once | TRBJ2-1 | TRBV20-1 | TGCAGTGCTAGAGGGACTAGCGGGGTTCCCTACAATGAGCAGTTCTTC | CSARGTSGVPYNEQFF
13 | . | . | TRBJ2-1 | TRBV7-2 | TGTGCGACCCACCCTAGGTGGGGCAATGAGCAGTTCTTC | CATHPRWGNEQFF
14 | TRBD1 | . | TRBJ1-6 | TRBV12-3/TRBV12-4 | TGTGCCAGCAAGGGGGCTCAGGGGGATTCACCCCTCCACTTT | CASKGAQGDSPLHF
15 | . | . | TRBJ2-3 | TRBV10-3 | TGTGCCATCAGTGAACGTCTACCTTCCACAGATACGCAGTATTTT | CAISERLPSTDTQYF
13 | . | . | TRBJ1-5 | TRBV12-3/TRBV12-4 | TGTGCCAGCAGTTTTGACAGGAATCAGCCCCAGCATTTT | CASSFDRNQPQHF
16 | TRBD1 | . | TRBJ1-4 | TRBV29-1 | TGCAGCGTTGAGTCGGGACAGGCCGTGATGGGTGAAAAACTGTTTTTT | CSVESGQAVMGEKLFF
15 | TRBD2 | few | TRBJ2-5 | TRBV7-2 | TGTGCCAGCAGCTTAGCGGGGACTAGCTTGGAGACCCAGTACTTC | CASSLAGTSLETQYF
15 | . | . | TRBJ2-2 | TRBV24-1 | TGTGCCACCAGAAGACTAGAGGGTAACACCGGGGAGCTGTTTTTT | CATRRLEGNTGELFF
12 | . | . | TRBJ2-3 | TRBV24-1 | TGTGCCACCAGTGGACAGCCAGATACGCAGTATTTT | CATSGQPDTQYF
15 | . | . | TRBJ2-1 | TRBV7-2 | TGTGCCAGCAGCTTAAGTTGGAGGGGTGGTGGGGAGCAGTTCTTC | CASSLSWRGGGEQFF
14 | . | few | TRBJ1-2 | TRBV28 | TGTGCCAGCAGTCTCTCCGGCAGAAATTATGGCTACACCTTC | CASSLSGRNYGYTF
14 | . | once | TRBJ2-1 | TRBV15 | TGTGCCACCAGCAGAGCGGACAGACACAATGAGCAGTTCTTC | CATSRADRHNEQFF
16 | TRBD2 | . | TRBJ2-5 | TRBV3-1 | TGTGCCAGCAGCCAAGAGCGCGGGGGGGCCCATGAGACCCAGTACTTC | CASSQERGGAHETQYF
13 | . | . | TRBJ2-2 | TRBV5-1 | TGCGCCAGCAGGCGGGACTACACCGGGGAGCTGTTTTTT | CASRRDYTGELFF
15 | . | . | TRBJ2-3 | TRBV7-6 | TGTGCCAGCAGCTTAGCGGGGGGGCCATCAGATACGCAGTATTTT | CASSLAGGPSDTQYF
15 | TRBD1 | . | TRBJ2-1 | TRBV6-5 | TGTGCCAGCAGGGGACAGGGTAGCTCCTACAATGAGCAGTTCTTC | CASRGQGSSYNEQFF
14 | TRBD2 | . | TRBJ2-1 | TRBV20-1 | TGCAGTGCTAGAGAAGCGGGGGACTACAATGAGCAGTTCTTC | CSAREAGDYNEQFF
14 | . | . | TRBJ2-5 | TRBV24-1 | TGTGCCACCAGTGGAACAGGAAACCGAGAGACCCAGTACTTC | CATSGTGNRETQYF